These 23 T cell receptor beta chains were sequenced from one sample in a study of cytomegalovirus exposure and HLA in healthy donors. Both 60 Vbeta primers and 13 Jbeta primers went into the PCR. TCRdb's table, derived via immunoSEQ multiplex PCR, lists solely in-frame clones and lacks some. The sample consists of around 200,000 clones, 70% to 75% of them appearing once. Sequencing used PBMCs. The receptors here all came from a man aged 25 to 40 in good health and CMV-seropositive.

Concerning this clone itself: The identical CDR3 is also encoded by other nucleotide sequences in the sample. As DNA, the CDR3 is TGTGCCAGCTCACCAGGGGACACTAATAGCAATCAGCCCCAGCATTTT. Protein product: CASSPGDTNSNQPQHF. The rearrangement links TRBV18 to TRBJ1-5; D is possibly TRBD1 (6 bases). Deletions cut 2 bases from V and 0 bases from J, with 11 bases between. The germline V gene encodes CDR1 KGHSH and CDR2 LQKENI. The CDR3 loop spans 16 amino acids.

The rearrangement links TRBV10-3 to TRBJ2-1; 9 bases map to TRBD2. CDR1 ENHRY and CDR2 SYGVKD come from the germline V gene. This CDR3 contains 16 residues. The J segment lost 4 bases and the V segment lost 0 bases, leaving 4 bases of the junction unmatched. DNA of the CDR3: TGTGCCATCAGTGAGTCGTTTAGCGGGAGTTACAATGAGCAGTTCTTC. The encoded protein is CAISESFSGSYNEQFF.

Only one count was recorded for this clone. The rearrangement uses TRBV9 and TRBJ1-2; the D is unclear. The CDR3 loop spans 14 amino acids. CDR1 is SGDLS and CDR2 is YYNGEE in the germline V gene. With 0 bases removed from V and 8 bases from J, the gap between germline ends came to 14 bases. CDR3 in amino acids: CASSVEEGPRGYTF. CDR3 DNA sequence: TGTGCCAGCAGCGTAGAGGAGGGTCCGCGGGGCTACACCTTC.

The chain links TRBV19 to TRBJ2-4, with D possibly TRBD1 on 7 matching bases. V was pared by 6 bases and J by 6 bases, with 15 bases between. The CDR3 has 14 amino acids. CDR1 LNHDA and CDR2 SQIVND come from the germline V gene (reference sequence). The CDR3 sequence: CASSPGGNANIQYF. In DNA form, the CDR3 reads TGTGCCAGTAGCCCAGGGGGGAACGCAAACATTCAGTACTTC. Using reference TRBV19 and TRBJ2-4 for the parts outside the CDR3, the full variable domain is DGGITQSPKYLFRKEGQNVTLSCEQNLNHDAMYWYRQDPGQGLRLIYYSQIVNDFQKGDIAEGYSVSREKKESFPLTVTSAQKNPTAFYLCASSPGGNANIQYFGAGTRLSVL.

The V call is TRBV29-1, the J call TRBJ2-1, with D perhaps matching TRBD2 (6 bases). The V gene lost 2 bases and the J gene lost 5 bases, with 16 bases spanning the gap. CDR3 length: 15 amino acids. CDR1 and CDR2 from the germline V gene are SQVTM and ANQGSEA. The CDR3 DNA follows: TGCAGCGTTGAAAACGGGGAGGACTCGCACAATGAGCAGTTCTTC. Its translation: CSVENGEDSHNEQFF.

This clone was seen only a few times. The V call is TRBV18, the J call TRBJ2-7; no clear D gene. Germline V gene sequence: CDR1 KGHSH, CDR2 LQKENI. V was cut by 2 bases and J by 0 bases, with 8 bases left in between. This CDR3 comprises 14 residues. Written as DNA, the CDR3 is TGTGCCAGCTCACCAAATTCCTTCTCCTACGAGCAGTACTTC. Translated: CASSPNSFSYEQYF.

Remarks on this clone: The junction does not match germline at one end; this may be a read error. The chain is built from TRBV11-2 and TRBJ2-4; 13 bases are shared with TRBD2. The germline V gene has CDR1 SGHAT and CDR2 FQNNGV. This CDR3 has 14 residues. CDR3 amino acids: CASSLGLAGSLENF. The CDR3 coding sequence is TGTGCCAGCAGCCTGGGACTAGCGGGATCCCTAGAGAACTTC.

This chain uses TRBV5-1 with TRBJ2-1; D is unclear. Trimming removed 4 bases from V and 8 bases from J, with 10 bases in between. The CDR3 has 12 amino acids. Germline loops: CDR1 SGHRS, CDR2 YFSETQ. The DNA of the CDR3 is TGCGCCAGCAGCCTCGACCGGGATGAGCAGTTCTTC. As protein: CASSLDRDEQFF.

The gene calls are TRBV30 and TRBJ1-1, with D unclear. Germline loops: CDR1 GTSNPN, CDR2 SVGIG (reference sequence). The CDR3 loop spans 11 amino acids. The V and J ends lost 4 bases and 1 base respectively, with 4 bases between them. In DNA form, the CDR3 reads TGTGCCTGGATAAAGAACACTGAAGCTTTCTTT. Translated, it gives CAWIKNTEAFF. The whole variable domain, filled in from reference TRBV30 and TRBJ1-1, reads SQTIHQWPATLVQPVGSPLSLECTVEGTSNPNLYWYRQAAGRGLQLLFYSVGIGQISSEVPQNLSASRPQDRQFILSSKKLLLSDSGFYLCAWIKNTEAFFGQGTRLTVV.

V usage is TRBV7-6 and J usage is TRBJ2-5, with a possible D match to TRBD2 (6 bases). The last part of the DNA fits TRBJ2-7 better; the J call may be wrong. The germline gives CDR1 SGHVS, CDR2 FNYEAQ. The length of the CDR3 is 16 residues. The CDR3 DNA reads TGTGCCAGCAGCCCTCTCGCGGGACTTCTCTCCTACGAGCAGTACTTC. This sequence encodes CASSPLAGLLSYEQYF.

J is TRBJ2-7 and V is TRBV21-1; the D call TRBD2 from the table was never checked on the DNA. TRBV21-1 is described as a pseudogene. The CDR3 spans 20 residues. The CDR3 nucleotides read TGTGCCAGCAGCCCCGAGGGCGGACCGCCGGCCCCCGGGCGATGTTACGAGCAGTACTTC. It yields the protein CASSPEGGPPAPGRCYEQYF.

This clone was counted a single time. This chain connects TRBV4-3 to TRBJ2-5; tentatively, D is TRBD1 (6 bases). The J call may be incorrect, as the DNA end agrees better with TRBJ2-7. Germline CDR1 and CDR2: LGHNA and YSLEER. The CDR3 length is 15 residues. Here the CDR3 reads CASSPSTGYADEQYF. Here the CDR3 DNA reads TGCGCCAGCAGCCCCTCAACAGGGTATGCGGACGAGCAGTACTTC.

The CDR3 coding sequence is TGTGCCAGCAGCTTGGCGGGACAGGGGAACACTGAAGCTTTCTTT. This codes for CASSLAGQGNTEAFF. The V call is TRBV7-3, the J call TRBJ1-1, with 9 bases matching TRBD1. Trimming took 3 bases from V and 1 from J; bases not matched to a gene: 3. Germline lookup yields CDR1 SGHTA and CDR2 FQGTGA. The CDR3 runs to 15 residues.

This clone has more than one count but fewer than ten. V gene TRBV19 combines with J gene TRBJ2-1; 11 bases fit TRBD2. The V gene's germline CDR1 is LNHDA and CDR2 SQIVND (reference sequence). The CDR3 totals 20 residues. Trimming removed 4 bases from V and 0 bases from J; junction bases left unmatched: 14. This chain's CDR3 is CASSTPSGRFSYSSYNEQFF. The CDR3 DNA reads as TGTGCCAGTAGTACTCCTAGCGGGAGGTTTTCATATAGCTCCTACAATGAGCAGTTCTTC.

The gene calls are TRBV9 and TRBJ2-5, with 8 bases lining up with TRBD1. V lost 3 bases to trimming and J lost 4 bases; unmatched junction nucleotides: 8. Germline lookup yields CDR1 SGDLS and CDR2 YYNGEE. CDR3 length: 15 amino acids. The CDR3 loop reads CASSAAPGTGETQYF. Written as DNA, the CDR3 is TGTGCCAGCAGCGCAGCCCCGGGGACAGGAGAGACCCAGTACTTC. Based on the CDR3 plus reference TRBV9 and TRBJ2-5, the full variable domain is DSGVTQTPKHLITATGQRVTLRCSPRSGDLSVYWYQQSLDQGLQFLIQYYNGEERAKGNILERFSAQQFPDLHSELNLSSLELGDSALYFCASSAAPGTGETQYFGPGTRLLVL.

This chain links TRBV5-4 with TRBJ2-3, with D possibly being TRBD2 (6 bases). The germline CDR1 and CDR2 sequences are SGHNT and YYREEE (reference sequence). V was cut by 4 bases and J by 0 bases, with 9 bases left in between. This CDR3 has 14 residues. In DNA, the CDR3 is TGTGCCAGCAGCCTGAGCGGGAGCACAGATACGCAGTATTTT. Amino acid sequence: CASSLSGSTDTQYF.

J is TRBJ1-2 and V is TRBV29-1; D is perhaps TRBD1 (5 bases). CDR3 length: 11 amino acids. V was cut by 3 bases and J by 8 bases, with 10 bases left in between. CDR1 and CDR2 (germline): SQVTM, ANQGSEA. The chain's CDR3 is CSVDDRRGYTF. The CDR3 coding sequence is TGCAGCGTTGACGACAGACGGGGCTACACCTTC.

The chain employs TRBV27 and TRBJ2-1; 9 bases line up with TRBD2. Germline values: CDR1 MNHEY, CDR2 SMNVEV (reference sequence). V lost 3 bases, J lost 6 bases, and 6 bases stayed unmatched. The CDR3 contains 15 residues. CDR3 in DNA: TGTGCCAGCAGTTTGCTGGCGGGGGGGCTCAATGAGCAGTTCTTC. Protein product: CASSLLAGGLNEQFF.

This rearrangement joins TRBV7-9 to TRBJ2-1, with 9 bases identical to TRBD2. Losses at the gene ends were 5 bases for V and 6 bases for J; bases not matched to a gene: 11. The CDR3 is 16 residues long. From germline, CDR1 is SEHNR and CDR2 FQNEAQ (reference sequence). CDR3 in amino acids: CASSPGGRGGLNEQFF. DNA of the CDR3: TGTGCCAGCAGCCCTGGGGGGCGGGGGGGCCTCAATGAGCAGTTCTTC. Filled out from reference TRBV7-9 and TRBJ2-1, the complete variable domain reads DTGVSQNPRHKITKRGQNVTFRCDPISEHNRLYWYRQTLGQGPEFLTYFQNEAQLEKSRLLSDRFSAERPKGSFSTLEIQRTEQGDSAMYLCASSPGGRGGLNEQFFGPGTRLTVL.

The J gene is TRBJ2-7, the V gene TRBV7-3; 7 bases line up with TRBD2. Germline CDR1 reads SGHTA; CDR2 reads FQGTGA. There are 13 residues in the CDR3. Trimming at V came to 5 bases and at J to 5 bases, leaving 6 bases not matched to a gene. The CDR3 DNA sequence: TGTGCCAGCAGCAGAGGCGGGAGCAACGAGCAGTACTTC. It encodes CASSRGGSNEQYF.

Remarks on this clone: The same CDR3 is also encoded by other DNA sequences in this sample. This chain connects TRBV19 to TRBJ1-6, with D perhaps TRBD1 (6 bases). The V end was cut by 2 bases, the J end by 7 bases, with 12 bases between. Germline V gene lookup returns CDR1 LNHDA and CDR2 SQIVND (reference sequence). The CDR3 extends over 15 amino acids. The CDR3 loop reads CASSITRQGNSPLHF. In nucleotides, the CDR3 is TGTGCCAGTAGTATAACCAGGCAGGGGAATTCACCCCTCCACTTT.

In DNA form, the CDR3 reads TGTGCCAGCAGCTTATCGGTGGGGGCGAACGAGCAGTACTTC. This gives the protein CASSLSVGANEQYF. The chain uses TRBV7-9 and TRBJ2-7; perhaps TRBD1 as D (6 bases). Germline CDR1 SEHNR, CDR2 FQNEAQ (reference sequence). The length of the CDR3 is 14 residues. V lost 2 bases and J 5 bases, leaving 13 bases between the germline ends.

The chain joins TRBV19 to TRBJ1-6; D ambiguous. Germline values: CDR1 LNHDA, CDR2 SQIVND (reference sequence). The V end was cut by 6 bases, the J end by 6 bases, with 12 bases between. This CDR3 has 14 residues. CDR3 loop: CASRKRDSNSPLHF. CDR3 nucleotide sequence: TGTGCCAGTAGGAAACGGGATTCTAATTCACCCCTCCACTTT.